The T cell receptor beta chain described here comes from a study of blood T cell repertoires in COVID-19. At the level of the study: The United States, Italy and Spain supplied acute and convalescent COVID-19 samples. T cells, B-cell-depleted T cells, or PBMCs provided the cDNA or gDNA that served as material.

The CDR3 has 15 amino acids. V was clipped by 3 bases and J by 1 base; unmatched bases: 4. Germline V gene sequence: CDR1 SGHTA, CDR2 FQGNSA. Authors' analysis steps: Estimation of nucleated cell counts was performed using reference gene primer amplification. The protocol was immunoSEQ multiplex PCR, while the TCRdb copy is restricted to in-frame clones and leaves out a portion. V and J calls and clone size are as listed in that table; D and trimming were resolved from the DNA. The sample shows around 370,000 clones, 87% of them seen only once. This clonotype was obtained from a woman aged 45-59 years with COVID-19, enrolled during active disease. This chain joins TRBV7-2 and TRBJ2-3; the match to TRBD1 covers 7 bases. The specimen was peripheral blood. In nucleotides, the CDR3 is TGTGCCAGCAGCTTGACAGGGTCTCGCACAGATACGCAGTATTTT. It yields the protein CASSLTGSRTDTQYF. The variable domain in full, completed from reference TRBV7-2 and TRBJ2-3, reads GAGVSQSPSNKVTEKGKDVELRCDPISGHTALYWYRQSLGQGLEFLIYFQGNSAPDKSGLPSDRFSAERTGGSVSTLTIQRTQQEDSAVYLCASSLTGSRTDTQYFGPGTRLTVL.